The clone carrying this T cell receptor (beta chain) was picked up a small number of times. The sample belongs to a study of T cells in localized non-small cell lung cancer. Produced via immunoSEQ multiplex PCR; TCRdb's table is partial and in-frame only. In the table there are 9,500 to 10,000 clones, 90% of which are singletons. CDR3 length: 12 residues. The V and J ends lost 5 bases and 5 bases respectively, with 9 bases between them. Germline-derived CDR1 and CDR2 are SEHNR and FQNEAQ (reference sequence). J is TRBJ2-5 and V is TRBV7-9; D unclear. Here the sequenced sample was peripheral blood, taken before any cancer treatment. The receptor was isolated from a male donor aged 60 or older with stage III squamous cell lung carcinoma. CDR3 residues: CASSLTSETQYF. The CDR3 nucleotides read TGTGCCAGCAGCCTCACGTCGGAGACCCAGTACTTC.